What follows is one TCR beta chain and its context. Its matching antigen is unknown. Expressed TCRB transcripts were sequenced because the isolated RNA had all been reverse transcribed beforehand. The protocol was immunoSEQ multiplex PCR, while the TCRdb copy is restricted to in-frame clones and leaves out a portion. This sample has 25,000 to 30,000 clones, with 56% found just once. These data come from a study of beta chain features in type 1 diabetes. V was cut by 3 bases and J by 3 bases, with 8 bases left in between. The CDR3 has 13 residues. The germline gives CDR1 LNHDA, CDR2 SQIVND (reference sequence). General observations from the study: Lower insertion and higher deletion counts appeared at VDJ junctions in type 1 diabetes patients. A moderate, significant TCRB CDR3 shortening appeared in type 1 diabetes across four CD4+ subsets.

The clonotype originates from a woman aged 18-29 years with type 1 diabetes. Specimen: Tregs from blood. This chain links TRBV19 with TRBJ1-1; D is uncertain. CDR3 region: CASSINGDTEAFF. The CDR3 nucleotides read TGTGCCAGTAGTATCAACGGTGACACTGAAGCTTTCTTT.